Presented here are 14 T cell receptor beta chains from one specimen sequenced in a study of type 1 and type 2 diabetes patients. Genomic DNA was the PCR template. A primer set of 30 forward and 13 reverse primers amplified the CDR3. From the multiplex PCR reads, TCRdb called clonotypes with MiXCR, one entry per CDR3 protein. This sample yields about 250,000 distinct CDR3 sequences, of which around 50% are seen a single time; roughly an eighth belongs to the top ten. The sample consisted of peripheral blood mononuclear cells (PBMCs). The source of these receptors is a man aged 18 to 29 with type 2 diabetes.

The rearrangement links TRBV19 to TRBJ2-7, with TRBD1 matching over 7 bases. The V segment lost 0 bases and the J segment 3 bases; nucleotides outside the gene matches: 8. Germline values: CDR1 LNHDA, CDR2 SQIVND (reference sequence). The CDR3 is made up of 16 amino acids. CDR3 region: CASSIDPRQGVYEQYF. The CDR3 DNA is TGTGCCAGTAGTATAGACCCCAGACAGGGTGTCTACGAGCAGTACTTC.

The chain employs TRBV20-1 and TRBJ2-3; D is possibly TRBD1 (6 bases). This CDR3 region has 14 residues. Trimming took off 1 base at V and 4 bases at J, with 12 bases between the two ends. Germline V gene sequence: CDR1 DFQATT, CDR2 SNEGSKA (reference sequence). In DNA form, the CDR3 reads TGCAGTGCTAGAGGCGAGACAGGCGCAGATACGCAGTATTTT. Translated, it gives CSARGETGADTQYF.

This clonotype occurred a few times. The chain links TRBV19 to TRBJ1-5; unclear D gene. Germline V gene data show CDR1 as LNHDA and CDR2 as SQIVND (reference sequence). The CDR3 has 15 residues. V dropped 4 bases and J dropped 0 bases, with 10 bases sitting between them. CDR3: CASSSGVYSNQPQHF. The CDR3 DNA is TGTGCCAGTAGTAGCGGGGTATATAGCAATCAGCCCCAGCATTTT.

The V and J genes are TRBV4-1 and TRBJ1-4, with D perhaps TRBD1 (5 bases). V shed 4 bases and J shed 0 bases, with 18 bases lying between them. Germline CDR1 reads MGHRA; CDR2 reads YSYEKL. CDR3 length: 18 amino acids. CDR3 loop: CASSRRLGALPTNEKLFF. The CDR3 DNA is TGCGCCAGCAGCCGTAGACTAGGGGCCCTCCCAACTAATGAAAAACTGTTTTTT.

The CDR3 region is CSVGGQGHGYTF. CDR3 coding DNA: TGCAGCGTTGGGGGACAGGGGCATGGCTACACCTTC. The chain employs TRBV29-1 and TRBJ1-2, with 10 bases identical to TRBD1. CDR3 length: 12 residues. The V and J ends lost 4 bases and 6 bases, in that order; junction bases with no gene match: 2. Germline V gene lookup returns CDR1 SQVTM and CDR2 ANQGSEA.

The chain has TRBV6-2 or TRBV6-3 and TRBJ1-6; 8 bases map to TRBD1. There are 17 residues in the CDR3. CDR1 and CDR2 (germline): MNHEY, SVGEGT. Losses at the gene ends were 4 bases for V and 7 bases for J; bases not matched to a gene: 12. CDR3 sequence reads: CASSWEPGTGVNSPLHF. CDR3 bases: TGTGCCAGCAGTTGGGAACCCGGGACAGGAGTCAATTCACCCCTCCACTTT.

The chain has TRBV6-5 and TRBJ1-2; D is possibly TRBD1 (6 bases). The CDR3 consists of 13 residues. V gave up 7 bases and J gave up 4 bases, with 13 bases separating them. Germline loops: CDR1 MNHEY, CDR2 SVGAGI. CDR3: CASTPGQLYGYTF. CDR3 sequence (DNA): TGTGCCAGCACACCGGGACAACTCTATGGCTACACCTTC.

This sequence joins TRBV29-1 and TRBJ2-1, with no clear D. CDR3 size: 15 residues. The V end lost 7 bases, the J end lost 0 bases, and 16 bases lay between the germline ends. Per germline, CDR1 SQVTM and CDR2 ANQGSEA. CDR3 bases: TGCAGCGCTCCTCAGTTTCCGTCCTCCTACAATGAGCAGTTCTTC. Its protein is CSAPQFPSSYNEQFF.

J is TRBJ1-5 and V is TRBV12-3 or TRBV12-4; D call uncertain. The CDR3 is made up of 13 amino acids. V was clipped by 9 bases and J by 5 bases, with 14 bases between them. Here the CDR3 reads CASQRDAYQPQHF. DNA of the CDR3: TGTGCCAGTCAAAGGGATGCGTATCAGCCCCAGCATTTT.

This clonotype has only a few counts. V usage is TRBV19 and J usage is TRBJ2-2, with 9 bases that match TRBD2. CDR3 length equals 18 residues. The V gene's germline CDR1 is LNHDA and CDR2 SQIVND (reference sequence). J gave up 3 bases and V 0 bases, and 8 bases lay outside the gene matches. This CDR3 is CASSIDKLAGFHTGELFF. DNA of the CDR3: TGTGCCAGTAGTATAGACAAACTAGCGGGCTTCCACACCGGGGAGCTGTTTTTT.

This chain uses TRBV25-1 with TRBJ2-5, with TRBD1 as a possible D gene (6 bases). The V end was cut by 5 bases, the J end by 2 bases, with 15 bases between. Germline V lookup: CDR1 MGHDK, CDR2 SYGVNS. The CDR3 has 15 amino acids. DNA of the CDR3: TGTGCCAGCAGTAAACGACAGGTGGGGCAAGAGACCCAGTACTTC. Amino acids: CASSKRQVGQETQYF.

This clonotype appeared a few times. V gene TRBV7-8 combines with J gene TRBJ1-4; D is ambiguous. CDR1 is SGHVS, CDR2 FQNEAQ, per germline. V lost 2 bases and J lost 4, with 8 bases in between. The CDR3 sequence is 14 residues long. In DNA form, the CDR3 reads TGTGCCAGCAGCTTATTAACGGGTAATGAAAAACTGTTTTTT. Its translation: CASSLLTGNEKLFF.

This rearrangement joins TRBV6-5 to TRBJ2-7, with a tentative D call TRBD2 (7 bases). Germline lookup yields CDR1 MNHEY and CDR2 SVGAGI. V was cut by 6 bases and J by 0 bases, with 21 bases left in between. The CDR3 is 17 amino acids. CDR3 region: CASRTAVGGGSSYEQYF. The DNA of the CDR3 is TGTGCCAGCAGGACCGCCGTGGGAGGGGGAAGCTCCTACGAGCAGTACTTC.

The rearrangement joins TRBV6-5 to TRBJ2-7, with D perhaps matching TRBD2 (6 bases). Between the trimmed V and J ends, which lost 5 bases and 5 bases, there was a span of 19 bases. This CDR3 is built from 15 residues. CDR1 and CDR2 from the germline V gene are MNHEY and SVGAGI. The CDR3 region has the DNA TGTGCCAGCAGTCAGGCAGGCGGGGTGAGGAACGAGCAGTACTTC. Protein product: CASSQAGGVRNEQYF.